This TCR beta chain was found in a study of regulatory T cells in long-lasting Graves disease. Study background: Positivity for TSH receptor antibodies plus over 5 years of antithyroid drugs meant persistent Graves' disease.

General study points: Persistent patients shared more public clonotypes (approximately 2,700) than newly diagnosed patients (about 1,000). TCR diversity in persistent Graves' patients was below that of newly diagnosed ones.

Relying on iRepertoire HTBI primers and Arm-PCR of CDR3 regions, the team built TCR beta libraries. TCRdb processed the multiplex PCR reads anew with MiXCR; each CDR3 protein has one entry. Seen here are 400,000 to 600,000 distinct CDR3 sequences, 20% to 25% observed once, and the top ten hold over 6%. As for this clonotype: The antigen is unknown.

There are 15 residues in the CDR3. Unmatched junction bases numbered 10, after V lost 3 bases and J lost 3 bases. Germline V CDR1 and CDR2: GTSNPN, SVGIG (reference sequence). The sample's time point: persistent/refractory GD, antithyroid drugs over 5 years with positive TRAb. Construction of the TCR library relied on RNA isolated from PBMCs. The gene calls are TRBV30 and TRBJ1-1, with 7 positions matching TRBD1. The TCR comes from a female donor with Graves disease. The material was peripheral blood mononuclear cells (PBMCs), obtained when the disease was refractory, from a patient treated with antithyroid drugs. The DNA for the CDR3 is TGTGCCTGGAGAACCTACAGGGGCGCCGACACTGAAGCTTTCTTT. This gives the protein CAWRTYRGADTEAFF.